This TCR beta chain was sequenced in a study of cytomegalovirus exposure and HLA in healthy donors. Trimming pared 4 bases from V and 5 bases from J, leaving 15 bases between. Germline loops: CDR1 SGHRS, CDR2 YFSETQ. The CDR3 has 14 amino acids. Findings of the study overall: An assumption of roughly uniform sequencing depth across donors underlay the presence/absence analyses. A later analysis linked a missense variant in DCLRE1C to the trimming of TCR beta V and J genes.

This clone showed up just a few times. Its antigen is still unknown. Primers included in the PCR were 60 Vbeta and 13 Jbeta primers. Clones were read by immunoSEQ multiplex PCR, and TCRdb kept only the in-frame ones, dropping some. The sample shows 45,000 to 65,000 clones, less than 75% of them seen only once. The clonotype originates from a woman aged 50 to 65 in good health and CMV-seropositive. Sequences were obtained from PBMCs. The rearrangement joins TRBV5-1 to TRBJ1-2; possible D gene TRBD1, 6 bases. CDR3 in DNA: TGCGCCAGCAGCCCGGGAGGGGGTTATTATGGCTACACCTTC. This gives the protein CASSPGGGYYGYTF.